The entry that follows covers one TCR beta chain sequence. The data belong to a study of blood T cell repertoires in COVID-19. About the research overall: Samples representing acute and convalescent COVID-19 were sourced from the United States, Italy and Spain. The cDNA or gDNA used as material had been derived from T cells, B-cell-depleted T cells, or PBMCs.

The CDR3 totals 13 residues. The V and J ends lost 9 bases and 6 bases, in that order; junction bases with no gene match: 8. CDR1 LNHDA and CDR2 SQIVND come from the germline V gene (reference sequence). Original processing methods: The authors estimated nucleated cell counts from reference gene primer amplification. Data came from immunoSEQ multiplex PCR; TCRdb stores just in-frame clones and leaves some out. From that table come the V and J calls and clone size; the DNA was used to work out D and trimming. The sample has some 120,000 clones; roughly nine tenths are singletons. The source of this sequence is a man aged 50 or older with active COVID-19. Input material: peripheral blood. The rearrangement joins TRBV19 to TRBJ1-2, with TRBD1 matching 9 bases. The DNA for the CDR3 is TGTGCCAGCGGGCCCGGGACAGGGAATGGCTACACCTTC. It is translated as CASGPGTGNGYTF.